This TCR beta chain came from a study of blood T cells in healthy people across ages. Study conclusions and caveats: Naive T cell percentage by flow cytometry tracked strongly with beta diversity.

Then a second PCR, running about 7 to 11 cycles, was carried out with a sample-barcoded 5' primer and a J-beta primer mix. Each cDNA molecule received a tag from a template-switch adaptor that had 12 random nucleotides. TCRdb re-called the 5' RACE reads with MiXCR, one entry per CDR3 protein. The table records around 900,000 distinct CDR3 sequences, roughly 26% of them present only once. In this sample, this clonotype turned up once. Its target is not known. It may be a read error: a sequence one base away is much more abundant. The V gene's germline CDR1 is DFQATT and CDR2 SNEGSKA (reference sequence). Trimming removed 5 bases from V and 0 bases from J; junction bases left unmatched: 8. The CDR3 contains 16 residues.

The clonotype comes from a woman older than 75 in good health. The sample comprised blood. The rearrangement links TRBV20-1 to TRBJ2-1; 9 bases agree with TRBD2. The chain's CDR3 is CSAGSHSGSSYNEQFF. The DNA for the CDR3 is TGCAGTGCTGGATCCCATAGCGGGAGCTCCTACAATGAGCAGTTCTTC.